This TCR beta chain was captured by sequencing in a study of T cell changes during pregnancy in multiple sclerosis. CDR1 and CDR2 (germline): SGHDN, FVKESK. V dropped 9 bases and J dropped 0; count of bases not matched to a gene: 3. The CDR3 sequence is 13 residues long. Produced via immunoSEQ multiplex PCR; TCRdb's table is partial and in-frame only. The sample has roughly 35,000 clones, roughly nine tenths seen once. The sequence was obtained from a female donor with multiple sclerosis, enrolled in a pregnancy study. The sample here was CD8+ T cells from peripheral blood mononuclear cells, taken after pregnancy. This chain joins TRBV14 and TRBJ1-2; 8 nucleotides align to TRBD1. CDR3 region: CASGTGPNYGYTF. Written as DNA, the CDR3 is TGTGCCAGTGGGACAGGCCCTAACTATGGCTACACCTTC.